The T cell receptor beta chain described here comes from a study of PD-1 blockade in classical Hodgkin lymphoma. Study background: Administration of nivolumab to patients was at 3 mg/kg intravenously every 2 weeks. The study's findings and limits: For complete responders, baseline diversity was comparable to that of newly diagnosed patients. Only CD4+ TCR diversity, not CD8+, had risen significantly by C4D1.

A remark on this clone: Its target is not known.

Every single patient, without exception, relapsed after autologous stem cell transplantation, and brentuximab vedotin exposure varied. TCRdb's copy holds only in-frame clones and misses some; the assay was immunoSEQ multiplex PCR. This table holds 25,000 to 30,000 clones, under 75% found once. Germline lookup yields CDR1 MGHRA and CDR2 YSYEKL. V was shortened by 4 bases and J by 4 bases, with 16 bases between the two germline ends. CDR3 length equals 16 residues. Sequences were derived from peripheral blood mononuclear cells (PBMCs), sampled before the second cycle of nivolumab. The chain joins TRBV4-1 to TRBJ1-4, with D maybe TRBD1 (6 bases). This TCR came from a human donor with classical Hodgkin lymphoma. The DNA of the CDR3 is TGCGCCAGCAGCCGCGGTGCCGCAGGGGATAATGAAAAACTGTTTTTT. It encodes CASSRGAAGDNEKLFF.